This entry concerns a single TCR beta chain. HIV-negative, healthy adults without recent acute infections or vaccinations were the donors. CDR1 and CDR2 from the germline V gene are MDHEN and SYDVKM. This CDR3 comprises 13 residues. The V end was cut by 5 bases, the J end by 8 bases, with 12 bases between. This entry is derived from a study of shared clonotypes between healthy human individuals. Every subset had its genomic DNA shared out evenly among several immunoSEQ plates. The assay was immunoSEQ multiplex PCR, and TCRdb's table has in-frame clones only and misses some. The table lists approximately 700,000 clones, around 73% of them singletons.

V is TRBV28 and J is TRBJ2-2; no firm D call. The clonotype was recovered from a woman younger than 45 in good health. The sequenced sample consisted of memory CD4+ T cells sorted from blood. The sample's subset: CD45RA-negative fraction. The DNA for the CDR3 is TGTGCCAGCAGTATCAGTGAATATGGGGAGCTGTTTTTT. Translating it yields CASSISEYGELFF.